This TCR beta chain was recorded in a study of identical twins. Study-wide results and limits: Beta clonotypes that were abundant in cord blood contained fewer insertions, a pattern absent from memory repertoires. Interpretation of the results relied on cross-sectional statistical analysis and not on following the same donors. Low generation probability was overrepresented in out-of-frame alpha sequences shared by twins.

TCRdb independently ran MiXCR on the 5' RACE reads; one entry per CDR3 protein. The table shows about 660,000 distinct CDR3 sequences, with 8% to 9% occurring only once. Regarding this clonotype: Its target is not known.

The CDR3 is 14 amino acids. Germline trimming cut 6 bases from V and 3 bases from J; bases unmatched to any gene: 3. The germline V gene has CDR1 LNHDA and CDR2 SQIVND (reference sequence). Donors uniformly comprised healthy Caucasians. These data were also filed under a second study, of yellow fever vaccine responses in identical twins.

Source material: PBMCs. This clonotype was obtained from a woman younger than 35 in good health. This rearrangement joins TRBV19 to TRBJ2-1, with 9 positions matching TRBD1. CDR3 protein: CASRQGQGYNEQFF. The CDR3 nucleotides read TGTGCCAGTAGGCAGGGACAGGGCTACAATGAGCAGTTCTTC.